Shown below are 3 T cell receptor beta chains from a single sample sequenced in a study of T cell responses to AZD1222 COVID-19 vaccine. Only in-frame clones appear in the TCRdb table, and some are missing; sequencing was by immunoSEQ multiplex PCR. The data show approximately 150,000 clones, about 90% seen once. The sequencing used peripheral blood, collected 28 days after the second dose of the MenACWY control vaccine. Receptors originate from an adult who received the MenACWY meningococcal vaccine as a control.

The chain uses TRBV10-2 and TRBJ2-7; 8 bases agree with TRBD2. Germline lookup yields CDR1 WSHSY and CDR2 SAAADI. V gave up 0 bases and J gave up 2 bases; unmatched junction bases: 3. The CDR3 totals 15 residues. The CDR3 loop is CASSESLAGPYEQYF. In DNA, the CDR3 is TGCGCCAGCAGTGAGTCCTTAGCGGGGCCCTACGAGCAGTACTTC.

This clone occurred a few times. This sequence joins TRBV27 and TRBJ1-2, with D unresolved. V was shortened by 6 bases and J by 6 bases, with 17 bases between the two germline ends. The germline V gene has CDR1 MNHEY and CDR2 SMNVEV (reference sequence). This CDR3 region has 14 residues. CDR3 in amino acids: CASRRRGELDGYTF. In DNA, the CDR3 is TGTGCCAGCAGAAGGCGGGGTGAGTTAGATGGCTACACCTTC.

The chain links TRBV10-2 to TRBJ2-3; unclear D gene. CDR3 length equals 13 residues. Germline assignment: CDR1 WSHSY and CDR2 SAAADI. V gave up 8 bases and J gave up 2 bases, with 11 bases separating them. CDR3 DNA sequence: TGCGCCAGCTTTGGATCCAACACAGATACGCAGTATTTT. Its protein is CASFGSNTDTQYF.